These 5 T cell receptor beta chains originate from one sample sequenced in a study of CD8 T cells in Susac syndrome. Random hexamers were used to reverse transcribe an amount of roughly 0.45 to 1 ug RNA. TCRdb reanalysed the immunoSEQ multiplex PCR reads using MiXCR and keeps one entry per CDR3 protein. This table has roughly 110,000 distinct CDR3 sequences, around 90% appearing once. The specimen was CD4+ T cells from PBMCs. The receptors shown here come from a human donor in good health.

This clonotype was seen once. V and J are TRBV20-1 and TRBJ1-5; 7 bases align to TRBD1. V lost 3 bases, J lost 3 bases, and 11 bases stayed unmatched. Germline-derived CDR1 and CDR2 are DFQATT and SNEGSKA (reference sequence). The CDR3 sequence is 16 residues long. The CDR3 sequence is CSASSRRGGFNQPQHF. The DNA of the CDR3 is TGCAGTGCTAGCTCGAGGAGAGGGGGCTTCAATCAGCCCCAGCATTTT.

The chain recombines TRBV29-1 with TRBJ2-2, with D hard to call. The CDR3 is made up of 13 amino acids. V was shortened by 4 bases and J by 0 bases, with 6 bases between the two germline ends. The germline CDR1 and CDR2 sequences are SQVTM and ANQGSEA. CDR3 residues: CSVVLPNTGELFF. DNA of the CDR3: TGCAGCGTTGTACTACCGAACACCGGGGAGCTGTTTTTT.

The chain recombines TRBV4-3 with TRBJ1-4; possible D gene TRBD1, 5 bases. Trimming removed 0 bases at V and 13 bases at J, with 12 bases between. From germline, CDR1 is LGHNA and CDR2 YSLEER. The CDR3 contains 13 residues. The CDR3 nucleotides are TGCGCCAGCAGCCAAGAGGGGGGGAGGCGACTGTTTTTT. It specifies CASSQEGGRRLFF.

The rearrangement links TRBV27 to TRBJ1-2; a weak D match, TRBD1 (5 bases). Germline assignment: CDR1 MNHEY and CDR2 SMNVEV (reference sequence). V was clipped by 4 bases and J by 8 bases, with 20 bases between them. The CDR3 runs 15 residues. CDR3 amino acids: CASSSLWGREEGYTF. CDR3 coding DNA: TGTGCCAGCAGTTCCCTTTGGGGGAGGGAAGAAGGCTACACCTTC.

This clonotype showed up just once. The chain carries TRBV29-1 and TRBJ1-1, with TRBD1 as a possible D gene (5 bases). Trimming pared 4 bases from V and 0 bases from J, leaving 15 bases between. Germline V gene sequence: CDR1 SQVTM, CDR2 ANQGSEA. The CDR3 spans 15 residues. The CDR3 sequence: CSVVYRDSLNTEAFF. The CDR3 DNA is TGCAGCGTTGTCTACCGGGACTCTTTGAACACTGAAGCTTTCTTT.